Below are 17 T cell receptor beta chains sequenced from a single sample in a study of cytomegalovirus exposure and HLA in healthy donors. The PCR ran on 60 Vbeta and 13 Jbeta primers. Sequencing was performed with immunoSEQ multiplex PCR; in TCRdb, only in-frame clones are kept and a portion is missing. The sample has hundreds of thousands of clones, roughly 89% seen once; the top ten hold 1%. The sequenced sample consisted of PBMCs. All receptors derive from a woman aged 18-30 years in good health and CMV-seronegative.

This chain links TRBV19 with TRBJ1-2; tentative D call: TRBD1 (6 bases). V lost 5 bases and J lost 4, with 11 bases in between. In germline, CDR1 is LNHDA, CDR2 SQIVND (reference sequence). The CDR3 is 13 residues long. CDR3 DNA sequence: TGTGCCAGTAGTCTAACAGGGACCTATGGCTACACCTTC. Its protein product is CASSLTGTYGYTF.

This chain connects TRBV7-9 to TRBJ1-5, with D possibly matching TRBD1 (5 bases). CDR1 SEHNR and CDR2 FQNEAQ come from the germline V gene (reference sequence). Trimming cost V 0 bases and J 2 bases, with 8 bases left between them. This CDR3 is 15 amino acids long. Here the CDR3 reads CASSLAGAGNQPQHF. CDR3 nucleotide sequence: TGTGCCAGCAGCTTAGCAGGGGCCGGCAATCAGCCCCAGCATTTT.

The gene calls are TRBV30 and TRBJ1-4, with TRBD1 identical over 8 bases. Germline V CDR1 and CDR2: GTSNPN, SVGIG (reference sequence). J lost 5 bases, V lost 2 bases, and 7 bases had no gene match. CDR3 length equals 15 residues. For the CDR3, the DNA is TGTGCCTGGAGTACCCGCCGGACAGGGAATGAAAAACTGTTTTTT. Amino acids: CAWSTRRTGNEKLFF.

The chain is built from TRBV19 and TRBJ1-3; tentative D call: TRBD1 (6 bases). The CDR3 totals 16 residues. Deletions cut 4 bases from V and 0 bases from J, with 13 bases between. Per the germline V gene, CDR1 is LNHDA and CDR2 is SQIVND (reference sequence). CDR3 nucleotides: TGTGCCAGTAGTACCTTGGGACAAGACTCTGGAAACACCATATATTTT. Its protein is CASSTLGQDSGNTIYF.

The J gene is TRBJ2-2, the V gene TRBV2; 13 nucleotides line up with TRBD2. The length of the CDR3 is 17 residues. Trimming removed 5 bases from V and 4 bases from J; junction bases left unmatched: 7. Germline CDR1 reads SNHLY; CDR2 reads FYNNEI. The CDR3 coding sequence is TGTGCCAGCAGTCGGACTAGCGGGAGCCCTGGCACCGGGGAGCTGTTTTTT. It codes for CASSRTSGSPGTGELFF.

The chain has TRBV4-3 and TRBJ2-7; no definite D call. CDR1 and CDR2 (germline): LGHNA, YSLEER. With 3 bases removed from V and 3 bases from J, the gap between germline ends came to 12 bases. The CDR3 is 14 residues long. The CDR3 reads CASSQMTPFYEQYF. CDR3 nucleotides: TGCGCCAGCAGCCAGATGACACCGTTCTACGAGCAGTACTTC.

V is TRBV2 and J is TRBJ1-2, with 9 bases lining up with TRBD1. The CDR3 runs 14 residues. The germline V gene has CDR1 SNHLY and CDR2 FYNNEI. Trimming took 5 bases from V and 7 from J; bases not matched to a gene: 8. The CDR3 sequence: CASSSTGTGTGYTF. DNA of the CDR3: TGTGCCAGCAGTTCCACCGGGACAGGGACTGGCTACACCTTC.

The chain employs TRBV4-1 and TRBJ2-5, with D maybe TRBD1 (5 bases). V lost 4 bases, J lost 4 bases, and 13 bases lay in between. This CDR3 is 14 amino acids long. Looked up from germline, CDR1 is MGHRA and CDR2 is YSYEKL. CDR3 sequence: CASSRPSRGETQYF. CDR3 coding DNA: TGCGCCAGCAGCCGGCCTTCAAGGGGAGAGACCCAGTACTTC.

The rearrangement links TRBV5-6 to TRBJ2-7, with D maybe TRBD1 (6 bases). This CDR3 spans 16 amino acids. V was trimmed by 0 bases and J by 3 bases, leaving 16 bases between them. Germline V CDR1 and CDR2: SGHDT, YYEEEE. CDR3 region: CASSLGETGLGYEQYF. The CDR3 nucleotides read TGTGCCAGCAGCTTGGGGGAAACAGGGTTAGGCTACGAGCAGTACTTC.

The gene calls are TRBV11-3 and TRBJ1-2; 9 nucleotides match TRBD1. J lost 6 bases, V lost 5 bases, and 10 bases had no gene match. Germline CDR1 is SGHNT and CDR2 is YENEEA. The CDR3 has 15 residues. The CDR3 nucleotides are TGTGCCAGCAGCCTTCAGACAGGGGGAAGTGATGGCTACACCTTC. The encoded protein is CASSLQTGGSDGYTF. The variable domain in full, completed from reference TRBV11-3 and TRBJ1-2, reads EAGVVQSPRYKIIEKKQPVAFWCNPISGHNTLYWYLQNLGQGPELLIRYENEEAVDDSQLPKDRFSAERLKGVDSTLKIQPAELGDSAVYLCASSLQTGGSDGYTFGSGTRLTVV.

The chain uses TRBV18 and TRBJ2-5; 9 nucleotides match TRBD1. Gene TRBJ2-7 matches the end of the DNA better, so the J call may be wrong. CDR3 length: 14 residues. Germline lookup yields CDR1 KGHSH and CDR2 LQKENI. The CDR3 here is CASSTGQGTYEQYF. The CDR3 nucleotides read TGTGCCAGCTCCACGGGACAGGGAACCTACGAGCAGTACTTC.

The rearrangement uses TRBV13 and TRBJ2-1; D is unresolved. This CDR3 contains 16 residues. Trimming stripped 0 bases from V and 0 bases from J, with 9 bases between. Germline assignment: CDR1 PRHDT and CDR2 FYEKMQ (reference sequence). In DNA, the CDR3 is TGTGCCAGCAGCTTAGGTCGAGGAAGCTCCTACAATGAGCAGTTCTTC. It yields the protein CASSLGRGSSYNEQFF.

This clone was seen a single time. The rearrangement links TRBV5-5 to TRBJ1-4; weak D call: TRBD1 (5 bases). CDR3 length equals 17 residues. Trimming took 0 bases from V and 6 from J, leaving 18 bases between them. Germline CDR1 SGHKS, CDR2 YYEKEE (reference sequence). The CDR3 DNA follows: TGTGCCAGCAGCTTGGTCTCAGGGCCATTTGTAGATGAAAAACTGTTTTTT. Its protein product is CASSLVSGPFVDEKLFF.

V is TRBV7-9 and J is TRBJ1-2; TRBD1 is a possible D gene (6 bases). CDR1 SEHNR and CDR2 FQNEAQ come from the germline V gene (reference sequence). V was pared by 3 bases and J by 6 bases, with 14 bases between. CDR3 length: 14 residues. CDR3 bases: TGTGCCAGCAGCTTCGGGTCGGCAGGGGATGGCTACACCTTC. Its translation: CASSFGSAGDGYTF. Drawing the rest from reference TRBV7-9 and TRBJ1-2, the complete variable domain is DTGVSQNPRHKITKRGQNVTFRCDPISEHNRLYWYRQTLGQGPEFLTYFQNEAQLEKSRLLSDRFSAERPKGSFSTLEIQRTEQGDSAMYLCASSFGSAGDGYTFGSGTRLTVV.

The chain links TRBV11-2 to TRBJ2-1, with TRBD2 identical over 14 bases. Germline V gene lookup returns CDR1 SGHAT and CDR2 FQNNGV. The V and J ends lost 5 bases and 9 bases, in that order; junction bases with no gene match: 9. The CDR3 loop spans 16 amino acids. CDR3 sequence: CASSLNSGTSGSEQFF. CDR3 nucleotides: TGTGCCAGCAGCCTCAATAGTGGGACTAGCGGGAGTGAGCAGTTCTTC.

The chain carries TRBV6-6 and TRBJ1-5, with D perhaps TRBD1 (5 bases). V lost 0 bases, J lost 1 base, and 7 bases lay in between. The CDR3 length is 15 residues. Germline CDR1 reads MNHNY; CDR2 reads SVGAGI (reference sequence). CDR3 in amino acids: CASSYSGASNQPQHF. CDR3 in DNA: TGTGCCAGCAGTTACTCAGGGGCCAGCAATCAGCCCCAGCATTTT.

The chain has TRBV7-3 and TRBJ1-4; D is uncertain. Looked up from germline, CDR1 is SGHTA and CDR2 is FQGTGA. The CDR3 sequence is 14 residues long. Trimming took off 8 bases at V and 8 bases at J, with 18 bases between the two ends. The CDR3 DNA reads as TGTGCCAGCGCCACTGGCCCAGGTGACGAAAAACTGTTTTTT. Protein: CASATGPGDEKLFF.